This T cell receptor (beta chain) is from a study of T cell clonotyping in hematopoietic cell transplantation. To note about this clone: Antigen specificity is unknown.

The protocol was immunoSEQ multiplex PCR, while the TCRdb copy is restricted to in-frame clones and leaves out a portion. Found here are about 45,000 clones, roughly 94% of them singletons; the top ten hold 0.85% to 0.9%. Germline trimming cut 6 bases from V and 3 bases from J; bases unmatched to any gene: 1. The CDR3 is 13 residues long. Germline CDR1 and CDR2: MNHEY and SVGAGI. General study findings and limits: Higher Inverse Simpson Index values in graft donor and pretransplant recipient predicted broader posttransplant TCR diversity. Without cell sorting, CD4 versus CD8 contributions remain unresolved.

The clonotype originates from a woman aged 50 to 60 in good health. Some clones in this sample may be carry-over from other donors' samples. Sequenced input: peripheral blood mononuclear cells. The chain joins TRBV6-5 to TRBJ2-7; 11 bases are shared with TRBD1. The CDR3 loop is CASRGTGGYEQYF. DNA of the CDR3: TGTGCCAGCAGAGGGACAGGGGGCTACGAGCAGTACTTC.